The 20 T cell receptor beta chains reported below all come from one sample, sequenced in a study of OX40 agonist ivuxolimab in advanced cancers. The protocol used for the library was the immunoSEQ multiplex PCR assay. Entries here come from immuneACCESS through TCRdb and include only in-frame sequences with V and J called. Some clones fail to appear in such tables; in the studies checked, an unresolved V gene covers under half of the shortfall, and the cause of the remainder is unknown. This sample lists 65,000 to 70,000 clones; around 90% were detected once. The ten largest clones take up less than 3.5% of the sample. The sample consisted of CD4+ or CD8+ T cells sorted from blood, taken in a trial of the OX40 agonist ivuxolimab. These receptors were taken from an adult with an advanced solid tumor such as melanoma, head and neck, liver or kidney cancer.

V gene TRBV28 combines with J gene TRBJ1-2, with D tentatively TRBD1 (5 bases). The CDR3 is 12 amino acids. Trimming cost V 5 bases and J 9 bases, with 13 bases left between them. Germline CDR1 and CDR2: MDHEN and SYDVKM. Here the CDR3 reads CASSDNDSSYTF. Here the CDR3 DNA reads TGTGCCAGCAGTGATAACGACAGTAGCTACACCTTC.

The chain joins TRBV28 to TRBJ2-7; D is possibly TRBD2 (6 bases). This CDR3 has 12 amino acids. Germline V gene data show CDR1 as MDHEN and CDR2 as SYDVKM. V was shortened by 3 bases and J by 3 bases, with 6 bases between the two germline ends. CDR3 protein: CASSLTSYEQYF. The DNA of the CDR3 is TGTGCCAGCAGTTTGACTAGCTACGAGCAGTACTTC.

The sample holds a few counts of this clone. The chain carries TRBV6-1 and TRBJ1-2; 9 bases match TRBD1. V lost 1 base, J lost 7 bases, and 7 bases stayed unmatched. Germline CDR1 reads MNHNS; CDR2 reads SASEGT. This CDR3 contains 15 residues. This CDR3 is CASSEGYRGPGGYTF. Here the CDR3 DNA reads TGTGCCAGCAGTGAAGGATACAGGGGGCCCGGTGGCTACACCTTC.

The rearrangement links TRBV12-5 to TRBJ1-6; D gene uncertain. CDR1 and CDR2 (germline): LGHNT, FRNRAP. V lost 1 base, J lost 6 bases, and 7 bases lay in between. This CDR3 is 14 amino acids long. Here the CDR3 DNA reads TGTGCTAGTGGTTTGGGACTGATTAATTCACCCCTCCACTTT. Amino acids: CASGLGLINSPLHF. Drawing the rest from reference TRBV12-5 and TRBJ1-6, the complete variable domain is DARVTQTPRHKVTEMGQEVTMRCQPILGHNTVFWYRQTMMQGLELLAYFRNRAPLDDSGMPKDRFSAEMPDATLATLKIQPSEPRDSAVYFCASGLGLINSPLHFGNGTRLTVT.

This clone came up once. The V gene is TRBV7-2, the J gene TRBJ1-5; the D is unclear. The CDR3 has 13 amino acids. V was clipped by 6 bases and J by 6 bases, with 12 bases between them. Per the germline V gene, CDR1 is SGHTA and CDR2 is FQGNSA. CDR3: CASSSEFGQPQHF. The CDR3 nucleotides read TGTGCCAGCAGTTCCGAATTTGGTCAGCCCCAGCATTTT. Based on the CDR3 plus reference TRBV7-2 and TRBJ1-5, the full variable domain is GAGVSQSPSNKVTEKGKDVELRCDPISGHTALYWYRQSLGQGLEFLIYFQGNSAPDKSGLPSDRFSAERTGGSVSTLTIQRTQQEDSAVYLCASSSEFGQPQHFGDGTRLSIL.

The chain employs TRBV28 and TRBJ2-5; D is perhaps TRBD2 (5 bases). Per germline, CDR1 MDHEN and CDR2 SYDVKM. The CDR3 runs to 13 residues. Trimming removed 5 bases from V and 11 bases from J, with 18 bases in between. The CDR3 here is CASSRAQAREQYF. Here the CDR3 DNA reads TGTGCCAGCAGTCGGGCACAAGCGAGGGAGCAGTACTTC.

The chain couples TRBV28 to TRBJ1-2; D is ambiguous. This CDR3 is built from 16 residues. The germline V gene has CDR1 MDHEN and CDR2 SYDVKM. V lost 6 bases to trimming and J lost 1 base, with 18 bases between them. The CDR3 reads CASSKNQPGSNYGYTF. The CDR3 nucleotides read TGTGCCAGCAGCAAAAACCAGCCCGGCAGTAACTATGGCTACACCTTC.

In its sample, this clone was seen once. The chain employs TRBV19 and TRBJ2-6, with D hard to call. This CDR3 spans 15 amino acids. Per germline, CDR1 LNHDA and CDR2 SQIVND (reference sequence). Trimming shortened V by 6 bases and J by 0 bases, and 9 bases separated the two germline ends. The CDR3 reads CASRPHSSGANVLTF. The CDR3 DNA reads TGTGCCAGTAGACCCCACAGCTCTGGGGCCAACGTCCTGACTTTC.

J is TRBJ2-3 and V is TRBV30; 10 positions match TRBD1. This CDR3 has 15 amino acids. Germline trimming cut 2 bases from V and 4 bases from J; bases unmatched to any gene: 6. Per the germline V gene, CDR1 is GTSNPN and CDR2 is SVGIG (reference sequence). The CDR3 nucleotides read TGTGCCTGGAGTAGACAGGGGGCTGTTTCAGATACGCAGTATTTT. Residues: CAWSRQGAVSDTQYF.

The V gene is TRBV28, the J gene TRBJ1-2, with TRBD1 matching 7 bases. V lost 3 bases, J lost 5 bases, and 6 bases stayed unmatched. Looked up from germline, CDR1 is MDHEN and CDR2 is SYDVKM. CDR3 length equals 14 residues. The CDR3 DNA follows: TGTGCCAGCAGTTTTACATCGGGACAGTATGGCTACACCTTC. Protein sequence: CASSFTSGQYGYTF.

The chain has TRBV4-3 and TRBJ1-2; no reliable D call. V was clipped by 0 bases and J by 8 bases, with 13 bases between them. Germline V gene data show CDR1 as LGHNA and CDR2 as YSLEER. The CDR3 extends over 14 amino acids. The CDR3: CASSQEGGTGGYTF. In DNA, the CDR3 is TGCGCCAGCAGCCAAGAAGGAGGAACCGGCGGCTACACCTTC.

The chain carries TRBV7-2 and TRBJ1-2; possibly TRBD1 for D (5 bases). V lost 5 bases and J 8 bases, leaving 21 bases between the germline ends. Germline V gene data show CDR1 as SGHTA and CDR2 as FQGNSA. CDR3 length equals 15 residues. CDR3 in DNA: TGTGCCAGCAGCCCCTTGGGGGGGGACCCTTGGGGCTACACCTTC. Protein product: CASSPLGGDPWGYTF.

The rearrangement uses TRBV5-1 and TRBJ2-5, with D uncertain. The CDR3 runs to 15 residues. Trimming pared 0 bases from V and 4 bases from J, leaving 13 bases between. CDR1 is SGHRS and CDR2 is YFSETQ in the germline V gene. The CDR3 region is CASSLAPSTSETQYF. The CDR3 coding sequence is TGCGCCAGCAGCTTGGCGCCCAGTACGTCAGAGACCCAGTACTTC.

This sequence joins TRBV27 and TRBJ1-1; D uncertain. The ends were cut back, 2 bases at V and 6 bases at J, with 4 bases in the middle. Looked up from germline, CDR1 is MNHEY and CDR2 is SMNVEV (reference sequence). The CDR3 contains 11 residues. This chain's CDR3 is CASSLGAEAFF. The CDR3 DNA reads TGTGCCAGCAGTTTAGGGGCTGAAGCTTTCTTT.

This chain links TRBV15 with TRBJ2-5; TRBD2 matches 13 bases. V gave up 2 bases and J gave up 5 bases; unmatched junction bases: 5. Germline V gives CDR1 LNHNV, CDR2 YYDKDF (reference sequence). The CDR3 totals 16 residues. In DNA form, the CDR3 reads TGTGCCACCAGCAGAACACTAGCGGGGGGGCTGGAGACCCAGTACTTC. Amino acids: CATSRTLAGGLETQYF.

The chain joins TRBV4-3 to TRBJ2-7; D perhaps matches TRBD1 (6 bases). Germline CDR1 and CDR2: LGHNA and YSLEER. Trimming pared 1 base from V and 5 bases from J, leaving 12 bases between. This CDR3 comprises 14 residues. This CDR3 reads CASSQVSGADEQYF. The CDR3 DNA follows: TGCGCCAGCAGCCAAGTTTCAGGGGCGGACGAGCAGTACTTC.

This clone was detected a few times. V usage is TRBV6-1 and J usage is TRBJ1-1, with no clear D. Trimming stripped 2 bases from V and 3 bases from J, with 13 bases between. The CDR3 has 15 residues. Per the germline V gene, CDR1 is MNHNS and CDR2 is SASEGT. CDR3: CASSERATGYTEAFF. The CDR3 nucleotides are TGTGCCAGCAGTGAACGAGCCACTGGGTACACTGAAGCTTTCTTT.

This chain links TRBV6-5 with TRBJ1-5; D possibly corresponds to TRBD1 (5 bases). The CDR3 covers 14 residues. Looked up from germline, CDR1 is MNHEY and CDR2 is SVGAGI. V dropped 6 bases and J dropped 3 bases, with 12 bases sitting between them. Here the CDR3 DNA reads TGTGCCAGCAGCTCCGGGGCACTCAATCAGCCCCAGCATTTT. Translation gives CASSSGALNQPQHF.

The chain has TRBV11-1 and TRBJ2-1; 10 bases match TRBD1. V shed 0 bases, J shed 7 bases, and the junction held 6 bases outside the gene matches. There are 16 residues in the CDR3. Germline lookup yields CDR1 SGHAT and CDR2 FQDESV (reference sequence). As DNA, the CDR3 is TGTGCCAGCAGCTTAGCGGGACAGGGGCTTATGAATGAGCAGTTCTTC. Amino acid sequence: CASSLAGQGLMNEQFF.

The rearrangement links TRBV11-3 to TRBJ2-2; the D gene is possibly TRBD1 (6 bases). CDR1 and CDR2 (germline): SGHNT, YENEEA. The CDR3 extends over 14 amino acids. V dropped 2 bases and J dropped 7 bases, with 11 bases sitting between them. CDR3 residues: CASSLREQGGELFF. The CDR3, as DNA: TGTGCCAGCAGCTTAAGGGAACAGGGCGGGGAGCTGTTTTTT.